Following are 29 T cell receptor beta chains from one sample sequenced in a study of cytomegalovirus exposure and HLA in healthy donors. This PCR relied on a set of 60 Vbeta primers and 13 Jbeta primers. Produced via immunoSEQ multiplex PCR; TCRdb's table is partial and in-frame only. The table records about 170,000 clones, 70% to 90% of them present only once. The sample was PBMCs. These receptors came from a woman under 30 in good health and CMV-seronegative.

This clone came up a few times. The chain carries TRBV7-9 and TRBJ2-3, with 9 bases matching TRBD2. Germline CDR1 is SEHNR and CDR2 is FQNEAQ (reference sequence). The CDR3 is 16 amino acids. V lost 5 bases and J lost 5; bases outside the gene matches: 11. CDR3 sequence (DNA): TGTGCCAGCAGCGCGCTAGCGGGGCGAGTGGGAGATACGCAGTATTTT. This encodes CASSALAGRVGDTQYF.

This chain connects TRBV28 to TRBJ1-2, with D possibly TRBD1 on 6 matching bases. This CDR3 has 15 residues. In germline, CDR1 is MDHEN, CDR2 SYDVKM. V lost 3 bases, J lost 5 bases, and 16 bases lay in between. The CDR3 protein is CASSFWGGGEYGYTF. CDR3 nucleotides: TGTGCCAGCAGTTTCTGGGGAGGGGGTGAATATGGCTACACCTTC.

This sequence joins TRBV4-1 and TRBJ2-1, with D possibly matching TRBD2 (5 bases). The CDR3 covers 13 residues. Deletions cut 2 bases from V and 6 bases from J, with 8 bases between. Germline CDR1 reads MGHRA; CDR2 reads YSYEKL. The CDR3 nucleotides are TGCGCCAGCAGCCAACGGAGGACCAATGAGCAGTTCTTC. This translates into CASSQRRTNEQFF.

The V and J genes are TRBV28 and TRBJ1-1; 8 bases match TRBD1. V lost 5 bases to trimming and J lost 1 base; unmatched junction nucleotides: 9. The CDR3 is 16 residues long. The germline V gene encodes CDR1 MDHEN and CDR2 SYDVKM. Here the CDR3 reads CASSGETGGPNTEAFF. The CDR3 nucleotides are TGTGCCAGCAGTGGGGAAACAGGGGGACCGAACACTGAAGCTTTCTTT.

The gene calls are TRBV29-1 and TRBJ1-2; 7 bases map to TRBD1. CDR3 length equals 14 residues. V trimming: 2 bases; J trimming: 8 bases; junction bases outside the gene matches: 11. Germline values: CDR1 SQVTM, CDR2 ANQGSEA. CDR3 sequence reads: CSVESGQDLLGYTF. The CDR3 bases are TGCAGCGTTGAAAGTGGACAGGACCTATTGGGCTACACCTTC.

The chain combines TRBV7-9 with TRBJ2-1; 13 bases map to TRBD2. After removal of 5 bases from V and 8 bases from J, the junction contained 3 bases not matched to a gene. Germline V CDR1 and CDR2: SEHNR, FQNEAQ (reference sequence). This CDR3 has 14 amino acids. CDR3 in amino acids: CASSGLAGVYEQFF. CDR3 sequence (DNA): TGTGCCAGCAGCGGACTAGCGGGAGTCTATGAGCAGTTCTTC.

The chain is built from TRBV10-3 and TRBJ2-2; possible D gene TRBD2, 6 bases. V lost 6 bases, J lost 4 bases, and 12 bases lay in between. The length of the CDR3 is 14 residues. CDR1 is ENHRY and CDR2 is SYGVKD in the germline V gene. CDR3 DNA sequence: TGTGCCATCAGCGTGGGGGAGGTCACCGGGGAGCTGTTTTTT. The encoded protein is CAISVGEVTGELFF.

This rearrangement joins TRBV19 to TRBJ1-5; TRBD1 might be the D (5 bases). V lost 3 bases and J 1 base, leaving 13 bases between the germline ends. The CDR3 totals 16 residues. Germline CDR1 is LNHDA and CDR2 is SQIVND (reference sequence). Here the CDR3 DNA reads TGTGCCAGTAGTATTAGGGGACTTAACAGCAATCAGCCCCAGCATTTT. This translates into CASSIRGLNSNQPQHF.

The rearrangement joins TRBV19 to TRBJ2-2, with D perhaps matching TRBD1 (6 bases). Trimming pared 2 bases from V and 4 bases from J, leaving 11 bases between. The germline gives CDR1 LNHDA, CDR2 SQIVND (reference sequence). CDR3 length equals 15 residues. As DNA, the CDR3 is TGTGCCAGTAGTATATACAGGGACGGCACCGGGGAGCTGTTTTTT. It specifies CASSIYRDGTGELFF.

Concerning this clone itself: At one end, the junction sequence differs from germline, possibly due to a read error. This chain joins TRBV7-9 and TRBJ2-7, with 10 bases that match TRBD2. CDR3 length: 16 amino acids. The germline V gene encodes CDR1 SEHNR and CDR2 FQNEAQ (reference sequence). The CDR3 region is CASSLAGSGRPYEEYF. CDR3 sequence (DNA): TGTGCCAGCAGCTTAGCGGGTAGCGGGAGGCCCTACGAGGAGTACTTC.

The chain is built from TRBV27 and TRBJ2-5; 7 positions agree with TRBD2. CDR1 MNHEY and CDR2 SMNVEV come from the germline V gene (reference sequence). The V gene end was trimmed by 5 bases and the J gene end by 2 bases; junction bases not matched to a gene: 5. This CDR3 contains 14 residues. Written as DNA, the CDR3 is TGTGCCAGCAGTCCCGGGGGGTTTCAAGAGACCCAGTACTTC. Residues: CASSPGGFQETQYF.

The J gene is TRBJ2-7, the V gene TRBV5-1; the D gene is possibly TRBD1 (6 bases). The CDR3 has 13 amino acids. The V end lost 3 bases, the J end lost 4 bases, and 11 bases lay between the germline ends. Per the germline V gene, CDR1 is SGHRS and CDR2 is YFSETQ. Here the CDR3 DNA reads TGCGCCAGCAGCTCAGGGGATATATACGAGCAGTACTTC. Its translation is CASSSGDIYEQYF.

The chain carries TRBV7-8 and TRBJ2-7; D not resolved. The V end was cut by 1 base, the J end by 0 bases, with 7 bases between. This CDR3 region has 14 residues. Germline lookup yields CDR1 SGHVS and CDR2 FQNEAQ. CDR3 sequence reads: CASSLVEYSYEQYF. The CDR3 DNA reads TGTGCCAGCAGCTTAGTGGAGTACTCCTACGAGCAGTACTTC. The entire variable domain, with the rest obtained from reference TRBV7-8 and TRBJ2-7, is as follows: GAGVSQSPRYKVAKRGQDVALRCDPISGHVSLFWYQQALGQGPEFLTYFQNEAQLDKSGLPSDRFFAERPEGSVSTLKIQRTQQEDSAVYLCASSLVEYSYEQYFGPGTRLTVT.

CDR3: CASSLAGGQGAAQPQHF. The DNA of the CDR3 is TGTGCCAGCAGCTTAGCGGGGGGGCAGGGGGCGGCTCAGCCCCAGCATTTT. V and J are TRBV7-2 and TRBJ1-5; 8 positions match TRBD1. V trimming: 0 bases; J trimming: 6 bases; junction bases outside the gene matches: 10. The length of the CDR3 is 17 residues. CDR1 and CDR2 from the germline V gene are SGHTA and FQGNSA.

The chain recombines TRBV4-1 with TRBJ2-1; D uncertain. V was pared by 1 base and J by 7 bases, with 14 bases between. This CDR3 has 15 amino acids. CDR1 and CDR2 (germline): MGHRA, YSYEKL. The CDR3 DNA is TGCGCCAGCAGCCAAGCTCCTTATGAAGCGAATGAGCAGTTCTTC. It encodes CASSQAPYEANEQFF.

This sequence joins TRBV27 and TRBJ2-1; 13 bases are shared with TRBD2. The CDR3 runs 14 residues. Germline loops: CDR1 MNHEY, CDR2 SMNVEV (reference sequence). V trimming: 8 bases; J trimming: 4 bases; junction bases outside the gene matches: 2. The CDR3 region is CASGLAGEYNEQFF. CDR3 bases: TGTGCCAGCGGACTAGCGGGAGAATACAATGAGCAGTTCTTC.

This clone was detected once. The chain combines TRBV11-2 with TRBJ2-7; D is unresolved. CDR3 size: 14 residues. Germline assignment: CDR1 SGHAT and CDR2 FQNNGV. V shed 5 bases and J shed 1 base, with 12 bases lying between them. The CDR3 DNA is TGTGCCAGCAGCCCAGTTGGGCAATCCTACGAGCAGTACTTC. Amino acid sequence: CASSPVGQSYEQYF.

The rearrangement uses TRBV6-4 and TRBJ2-1, with a tentative D call TRBD2 (6 bases). CDR3 length: 13 residues. The germline gives CDR1 MRHNA, CDR2 SNTAGT. The germline V and J ends were trimmed by 0 bases and 10 bases, with 10 bases remaining between them. CDR3 DNA: TGTGCCAGCAGTGACTCAGAGGGGAGGGAGCAGTTCTTC. Translated: CASSDSEGREQFF.

This clone turned up a few times. An end of the junction differs from the germline gene, which may be a read error. The rearrangement links TRBV19 to TRBJ2-2; 11 bases are a match to TRBD1. Germline CDR1 reads LNHDA; CDR2 reads SQIVND (reference sequence). CDR3 size: 16 residues. The CDR3 reads CASSTGQGAKTGELFF. In DNA form, the CDR3 reads TGTGCCAGTAGTACCGGACAGGGGGCGAAAACCGGGGAGCTGTTTTTT. Full variable domain (remainder filled in from reference TRBV19 and TRBJ2-2): DGGITQSPKYLFRKEGQNVTLSCEQNLNHDAMYWYRQDPGQGLRLIYYSQIVNDFQKGDIAEGYSVSREKKESFPLTVTSAQKNPTAFYLCASSTGQGAKTGELFFGEGSRLTVL.

The chain is built from TRBV28 and TRBJ1-4; possibly TRBD1 for D (5 bases). Trimming shortened V by 6 bases and J by 8 bases, and 19 bases separated the two germline ends. In germline, CDR1 is MDHEN, CDR2 SYDVKM. The CDR3 has 15 amino acids. CDR3 sequence (DNA): TGTGCCAGCAGCTTCTATCAGGGAGGAGGGGAAAAACTGTTTTTT. Encoded protein: CASSFYQGGGEKLFF.

This clone was observed a few times. V and J are TRBV2 and TRBJ1-5; 7 nucleotides agree with TRBD1. The V gene's germline CDR1 is SNHLY and CDR2 FYNNEI. The trim removed 5 bases at V and 6 bases at J, leaving 4 bases unmatched. The CDR3 length is 13 residues. The CDR3 reads CASSITGVQPQHF. CDR3 bases: TGTGCCAGCAGTATCACAGGGGTTCAGCCCCAGCATTTT.

The CDR3 spells CASSLVGTGDYEQYF. CDR3 sequence (DNA): TGCGCCAGCAGCTTGGTAGGGACAGGGGACTACGAGCAGTACTTC. The chain carries TRBV5-1 and TRBJ2-7, with 10 positions matching TRBD1. Germline lookup yields CDR1 SGHRS and CDR2 YFSETQ. The CDR3 has 15 amino acids. V shed 0 bases, J shed 3 bases, and the junction held 3 bases outside the gene matches.

This clone came up once. The rearrangement links TRBV29-1 to TRBJ2-3; D unclear. The CDR3 sequence is 12 residues long. Deletions cut 4 bases from V and 4 bases from J, with 9 bases between. The V gene's germline CDR1 is SQVTM and CDR2 ANQGSEA. The CDR3 nucleotides read TGCAGCGTTGGACACAGCCCAGATACGCAGTATTTT. Translation gives CSVGHSPDTQYF.

Remarks on this clone: At one end the junction does not follow the germline gene, possibly because of a read error. The rearrangement joins TRBV7-9 to TRBJ1-1; tentative D call: TRBD1 (5 bases). Germline V gene lookup returns CDR1 SEHNR and CDR2 FQNEAQ (reference sequence). The CDR3 extends over 16 amino acids. CDR3 in amino acids: CSSSPMSGGSDTEAFF. In DNA, the CDR3 is TGTTCCAGCAGCCCAATGTCCGGGGGGTCGGACACTGAAGCTTTCTTT.

There are many counts of this clone. This chain links TRBV2 with TRBJ2-7; no reliable D call. CDR3 length: 13 amino acids. Germline lookup yields CDR1 SNHLY and CDR2 FYNNEI. Trimming took 1 base from V and 4 from J, leaving 8 bases between them. CDR3 DNA sequence: TGTGCCAGCAGTGAAGTATCTAGTTACGAGCAGTACTTC. This codes for CASSEVSSYEQYF.

This chain uses TRBV7-3 with TRBJ2-1; 10 bases match TRBD2. V was pared by 6 bases and J by 4 bases, with 18 bases of the junction left unmatched. Germline-derived CDR1 and CDR2 are SGHTA and FQGTGA. This CDR3 comprises 19 residues. CDR3 bases: TGTGCCAGCAGTACGATCTTAGTAGCGGGAGGCCCACCTTACAATGAGCAGTTCTTC. Translating it yields CASSTILVAGGPPYNEQFF. The whole variable domain, remainder taken from reference TRBV7-3 and TRBJ2-1, is GAGVSQTPSNKVTEKGKYVELRCDPISGHTALYWYRQSLGQGPEFLIYFQGTGAADDSGLPNDRFFAVRPEGSVSTLKIQRTERGDSAVYLCASSTILVAGGPPYNEQFFGPGTRLTVL.

The chain employs TRBV27 and TRBJ2-7, with D perhaps TRBD1 (5 bases). V shed 10 bases and J shed 5 bases, with 9 bases lying between them. Per germline, CDR1 MNHEY and CDR2 SMNVEV (reference sequence). The CDR3 sequence is 10 residues long. The CDR3 spells CAMIGDEQYF. CDR3 nucleotides: TGTGCCATGATAGGGGACGAGCAGTACTTC.

The chain uses TRBV6-1 and TRBJ2-4; 7 nucleotides agree with TRBD1. V lost 2 bases and J lost 9; bases outside the gene matches: 4. In germline, CDR1 is MNHNS, CDR2 SASEGT. This CDR3 region has 13 residues. CDR3 in amino acids: CASSETTGVIQYF. CDR3 bases: TGTGCCAGCAGTGAAACCACAGGGGTCATTCAGTACTTC.

The chain joins TRBV7-3 to TRBJ2-7; 8 nucleotides agree with TRBD1. The CDR3 contains 14 residues. Per the germline V gene, CDR1 is SGHTA and CDR2 is FQGTGA. With 3 bases clipped from V and 6 bases from J, the junction kept 7 bases outside the gene matches. CDR3 protein: CASSLTDRGGEQYF. CDR3 coding DNA: TGTGCCAGCAGCTTGACCGACAGGGGTGGCGAGCAGTACTTC.